These 2 T cell receptor beta chains share one sample of origin, sequenced in a study of human T cells and chemical hapten exposure. The time point is: patch test 1, 2 weeks after DPC sensitization. Documented treatment: therapeutic diphenylcyclopropenone sensitization with weekly scalp DPC. Each CDR3 protein is one row after TCRdb ran MiXCR on the RACE reads. The sample lists approximately 340,000 distinct CDR3 sequences; around 7% were seen once. The sample consisted of whole blood, taken in connection with sensitization to the hapten diphenylcyclopropenone (DPC). The receptors shown here come from a woman between 18 and 29 years old with alopecia areata. Some clones in this sample may be carry-over from other donors' samples.

This clonotype has ten or more counts. The chain combines TRBV5-6 with TRBJ1-2, with D tentatively TRBD1 (5 bases). Germline lookup yields CDR1 SGHDT and CDR2 YYEEEE. The CDR3 runs to 19 residues. The V gene lost 4 bases and the J gene lost 0 bases, with 25 bases spanning the gap. The CDR3 protein is CASSGMGPGTATTNYGYTF. The CDR3 bases are TGTGCCAGCAGCGGGATGGGTCCCGGGACGGCAACGACTAACTATGGCTACACCTTC.

Ten or more counts support this clonotype. The rearrangement joins TRBV6-4 to TRBJ2-1, with 7 positions matching TRBD1. V was pared by 4 bases and J by 6 bases, with 6 bases of the junction left unmatched. Germline V gives CDR1 MRHNA, CDR2 SNTAGT. The CDR3 sequence is 14 residues long. CDR3 sequence (DNA): TGTGCCAGCAGTGGGGCAGGGGGAGTCAATGAGCAGTTCTTC. Translation gives CASSGAGGVNEQFF.